This T cell receptor (beta chain) was recovered during a study of TIL therapy for anti-PD-1-resistant metastatic lung cancer (dated by TCRdb to about 2021). Looking at the study overall: Before any PD-1/PD-L1 blockade was given, tumors were harvested, nivolumab was then administered, and patients who progressed went on to receive lymphodepletion, an infusion of expanded TIL, and IL-2. Tumor and peripheral blood T cell receptor beta sequencing was used to track clonotypes across tumor, expanded TIL product and serial blood samples. A median non-synonymous tumor mutation burden of around 1.5 mutations per megabase was determined across the cohort by whole-exome sequencing. The cohort was predominantly lung adenocarcinoma, with a few EGFR-mutant and two ALK-rearranged tumors, and half of patients were current or former smokers. Among the enrolled patients, the median age was around 56 years (range 38-75), and the median tumor PD-L1 proportion score was about 6%. Here is what the overall study found, with its caveats: The study protocol defined all tumor marker inferences as exploratory. The cohort was highly selected, including more treatment-naive, never-smoker and oncogene-addicted patients than is typical, which limits generalizability. Clonotypes from the infused TIL partially replaced the baseline peripheral repertoire and then declined over months, and persistence showed no apparent association with response.

This specimen's time point label, per the study, means: pre-treatment sample, taken before nivolumab and TIL therapy. Adults with stage 4 NSCLC were enrolled from late 2017 to early 2020 in a dual-center phase I trial. Samples were obtained from a single-arm, open-label phase I trial in which tumor-infiltrating lymphocyte therapy with nivolumab was evaluated in advanced non-small cell lung cancer. Blood mononuclear cells were isolated from EDTA tubes by Ficoll gradient and were snap-frozen as pellets, and DNA was extracted with a Qiagen mini-prep kit. CDR1 SGHRS and CDR2 YFSETQ were looked up in the germline V gene. The cysteine opens and the phenylalanine closes a CDR3 of 15 amino acids. Just CDR3 DNA is preserved here, 45 bases in frame from base 1. Trimming costs V 0 bases and J 10 bases, and their ends lie 14 bases apart. TCR beta CDR3 regions were amplified from genomic DNA by bias-controlled multiplex PCR with the immunoSEQ v3 hsTCRB kit. TCR libraries were sequenced on an Illumina NextSeq 500 to approximately 2 million read pairs for survey level or roughly 5-6.5 million for deep level. The authors processed their data as follows. The immunoSEQ Analyzer software assigned V, D and J genes, filtered out non-productive sequences, and reported clonality. To compare repertoires between infused TIL and blood, productive Simpson clonality was used along with the Morisita overlap index of productive TRB rearrangements. For each clone in blood, the absolute clonotype count was estimated by multiplying the lymphocyte count by the CD3+ fraction and by the clone's productive frequency. What TCRdb holds here is the immuneACCESS table cut down to in-frame rearrangements. Part of the clones is not present; checked against another copy, under half of the missing clones reflect an unresolved V gene, and the others are unexplained. V, J and clone size were drawn from that table, and D and trimming were deduced from the DNA. This sample comprises tens of thousands of clones, more than 60% of them detected only once. Of the sample, 4.5% to 7% is held by the ten largest clones.

On this clone: Its antigen remains undetermined. The input lacks base qualities; no much larger clone sits a single base away.

Recombination joined TRBV5-1 with TRBJ1-6; the D segment could be TRBD1, given 5 matching bases. The starting material was blood, obtained at baseline. This receptor was taken from a person aged 25-79 years with non-small cell lung cancer. The CDR3 amino acid sequence is: CASSLGAGEGSPLHF. The bases read TGCGCCAGCAGCTTGGGTGCGGGGGAGGGATCACCCCTCCACTTT. The CDR3, completed at both ends by the reference TRBV5-1 and TRBJ1-6 genes, gives the full variable domain KAGVTQTPRYLIKTRGQQVTLSCSPISGHRSVSWYQQTPGQGLQFLFEYFSETQRNKGNFPGRFSGRQFSNSRSEMNVSTLELGDSALYLCASSLGAGEGSPLHFGNGTRLTVT.